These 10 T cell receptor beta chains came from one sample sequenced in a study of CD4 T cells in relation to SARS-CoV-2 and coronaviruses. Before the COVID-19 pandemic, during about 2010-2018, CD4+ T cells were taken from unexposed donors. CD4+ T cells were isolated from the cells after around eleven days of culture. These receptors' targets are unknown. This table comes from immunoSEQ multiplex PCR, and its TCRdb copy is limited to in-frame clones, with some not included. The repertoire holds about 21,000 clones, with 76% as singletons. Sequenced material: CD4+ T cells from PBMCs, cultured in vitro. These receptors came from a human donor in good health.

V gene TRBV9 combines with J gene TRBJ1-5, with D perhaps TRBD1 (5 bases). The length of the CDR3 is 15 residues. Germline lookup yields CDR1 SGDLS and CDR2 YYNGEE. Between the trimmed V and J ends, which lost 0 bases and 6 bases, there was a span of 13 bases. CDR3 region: CASSVGGGESQPQHF. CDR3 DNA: TGTGCCAGCAGCGTAGGTGGAGGGGAAAGTCAGCCCCAGCATTTT.

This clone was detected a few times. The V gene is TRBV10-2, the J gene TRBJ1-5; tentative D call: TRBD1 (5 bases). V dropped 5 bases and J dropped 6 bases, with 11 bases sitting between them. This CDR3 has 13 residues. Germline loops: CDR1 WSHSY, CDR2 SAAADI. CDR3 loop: CASSLGQGQPQHF. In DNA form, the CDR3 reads TGCGCCAGCAGTTTGGGGCAGGGTCAGCCCCAGCATTTT.

This CDR3 reads CAWSVRSGFPYEQYF. CDR3 DNA: TGTGCCTGGAGTGTAAGGAGCGGATTCCCCTACGAGCAGTACTTC. The chain employs TRBV30 and TRBJ2-7; TRBD2 might be the D (5 bases). V was trimmed by 0 bases and J by 2 bases, leaving 14 bases between them. Germline CDR1 GTSNPN, CDR2 SVGIG (reference sequence). The length of the CDR3 is 15 residues.

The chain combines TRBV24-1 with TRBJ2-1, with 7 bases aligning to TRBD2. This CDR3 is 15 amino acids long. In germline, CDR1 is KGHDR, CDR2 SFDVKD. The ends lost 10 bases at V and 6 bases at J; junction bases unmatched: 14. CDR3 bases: TGTGCCACTGCCTCGTTGGGGGGGGACGTCAATGAGCAGTTCTTC. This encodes CATASLGGDVNEQFF.

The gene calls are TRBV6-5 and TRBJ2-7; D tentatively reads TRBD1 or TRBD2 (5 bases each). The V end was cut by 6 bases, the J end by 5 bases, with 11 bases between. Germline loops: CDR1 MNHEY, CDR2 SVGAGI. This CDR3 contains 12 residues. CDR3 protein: CASRRGAHEQYF. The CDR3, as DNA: TGTGCCAGCAGGCGAGGGGCCCACGAGCAGTACTTC.

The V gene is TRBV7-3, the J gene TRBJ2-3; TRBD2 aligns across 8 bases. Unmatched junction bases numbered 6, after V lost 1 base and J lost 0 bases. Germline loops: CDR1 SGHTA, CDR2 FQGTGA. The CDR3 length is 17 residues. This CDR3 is CASSLSGSGGSTDTQYF. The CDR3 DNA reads TGTGCCAGCAGCTTAAGTGGGAGCGGGGGCAGCACAGATACGCAGTATTTT.

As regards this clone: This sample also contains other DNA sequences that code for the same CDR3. CDR3 residues: CASSYSGDSNQPQHF. CDR3 in DNA: TGTGCCAGCAGTTACTCCGGGGATAGCAATCAGCCCCAGCATTTT. V is TRBV6-5 and J is TRBJ1-5, with D unclear. Looked up from germline, CDR1 is MNHEY and CDR2 is SVGAGI. The CDR3 covers 15 residues. Trimming cost V 0 bases and J 0 bases, with 6 bases left between them.

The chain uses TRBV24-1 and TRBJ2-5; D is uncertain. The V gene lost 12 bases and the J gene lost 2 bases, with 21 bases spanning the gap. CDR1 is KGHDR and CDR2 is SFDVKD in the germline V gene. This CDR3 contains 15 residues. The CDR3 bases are TGTGCCCCCGACTGCTTCCTGGCAGAGCAAGAGACCCAGTACTTC. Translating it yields CAPDCFLAEQETQYF.

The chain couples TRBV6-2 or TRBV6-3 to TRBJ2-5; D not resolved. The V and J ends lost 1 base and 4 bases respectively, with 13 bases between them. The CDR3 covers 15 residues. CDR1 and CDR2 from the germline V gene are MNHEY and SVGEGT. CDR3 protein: CASSYYALQRETQYF. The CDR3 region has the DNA TGTGCCAGCAGTTACTATGCCCTGCAGCGAGAGACCCAGTACTTC.

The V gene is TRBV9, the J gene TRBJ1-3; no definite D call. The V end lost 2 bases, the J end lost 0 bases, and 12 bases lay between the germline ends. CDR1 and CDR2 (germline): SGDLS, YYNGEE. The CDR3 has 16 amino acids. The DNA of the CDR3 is TGTGCCAGCAGCGTGGCGGGCTTACCCTCTGGAAACACCATATATTTT. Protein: CASSVAGLPSGNTIYF.